This T cell receptor beta chain was identified in a study of T cell repertoires in cytomegalovirus infection. Whole-study context: Both CMV infection and a matching HLA type were indicated by public TCR beta signatures.

TCRdb re-derived calls from the reads in MiXCR, one entry per CDR3 protein. The sample yields approximately 320,000 distinct CDR3 sequences, 8% to 9.5% seen once. General study points: Summed public TCR beta family frequency identified CMV carriers bearing the relevant HLA. Predominance within the ex vivo response was attributable to HLA-C-restricted CMV-specific TCR beta clonotypes.

The CDR3 consists of 15 residues. Germline V gene data show CDR1 as MNHEY and CDR2 as SVGEGT. Trimming took off 5 bases at V and 0 bases at J, with 13 bases between the two ends. Details on this clonotype: The antigen is undetermined.

Sequencing was carried out using PBMCs. The V gene is TRBV6-2 or TRBV6-3, the J gene TRBJ1-1; D unresolved. The receptor was derived from a human donor in good health (CMV status not recorded). Some clones in this sample may be carry-over from other donors' samples. Here the CDR3 DNA reads TGTGCCAGCAGTAGGGCCCCTCCGATGAACACTGAAGCTTTCTTT. Protein product: CASSRAPPMNTEAFF.